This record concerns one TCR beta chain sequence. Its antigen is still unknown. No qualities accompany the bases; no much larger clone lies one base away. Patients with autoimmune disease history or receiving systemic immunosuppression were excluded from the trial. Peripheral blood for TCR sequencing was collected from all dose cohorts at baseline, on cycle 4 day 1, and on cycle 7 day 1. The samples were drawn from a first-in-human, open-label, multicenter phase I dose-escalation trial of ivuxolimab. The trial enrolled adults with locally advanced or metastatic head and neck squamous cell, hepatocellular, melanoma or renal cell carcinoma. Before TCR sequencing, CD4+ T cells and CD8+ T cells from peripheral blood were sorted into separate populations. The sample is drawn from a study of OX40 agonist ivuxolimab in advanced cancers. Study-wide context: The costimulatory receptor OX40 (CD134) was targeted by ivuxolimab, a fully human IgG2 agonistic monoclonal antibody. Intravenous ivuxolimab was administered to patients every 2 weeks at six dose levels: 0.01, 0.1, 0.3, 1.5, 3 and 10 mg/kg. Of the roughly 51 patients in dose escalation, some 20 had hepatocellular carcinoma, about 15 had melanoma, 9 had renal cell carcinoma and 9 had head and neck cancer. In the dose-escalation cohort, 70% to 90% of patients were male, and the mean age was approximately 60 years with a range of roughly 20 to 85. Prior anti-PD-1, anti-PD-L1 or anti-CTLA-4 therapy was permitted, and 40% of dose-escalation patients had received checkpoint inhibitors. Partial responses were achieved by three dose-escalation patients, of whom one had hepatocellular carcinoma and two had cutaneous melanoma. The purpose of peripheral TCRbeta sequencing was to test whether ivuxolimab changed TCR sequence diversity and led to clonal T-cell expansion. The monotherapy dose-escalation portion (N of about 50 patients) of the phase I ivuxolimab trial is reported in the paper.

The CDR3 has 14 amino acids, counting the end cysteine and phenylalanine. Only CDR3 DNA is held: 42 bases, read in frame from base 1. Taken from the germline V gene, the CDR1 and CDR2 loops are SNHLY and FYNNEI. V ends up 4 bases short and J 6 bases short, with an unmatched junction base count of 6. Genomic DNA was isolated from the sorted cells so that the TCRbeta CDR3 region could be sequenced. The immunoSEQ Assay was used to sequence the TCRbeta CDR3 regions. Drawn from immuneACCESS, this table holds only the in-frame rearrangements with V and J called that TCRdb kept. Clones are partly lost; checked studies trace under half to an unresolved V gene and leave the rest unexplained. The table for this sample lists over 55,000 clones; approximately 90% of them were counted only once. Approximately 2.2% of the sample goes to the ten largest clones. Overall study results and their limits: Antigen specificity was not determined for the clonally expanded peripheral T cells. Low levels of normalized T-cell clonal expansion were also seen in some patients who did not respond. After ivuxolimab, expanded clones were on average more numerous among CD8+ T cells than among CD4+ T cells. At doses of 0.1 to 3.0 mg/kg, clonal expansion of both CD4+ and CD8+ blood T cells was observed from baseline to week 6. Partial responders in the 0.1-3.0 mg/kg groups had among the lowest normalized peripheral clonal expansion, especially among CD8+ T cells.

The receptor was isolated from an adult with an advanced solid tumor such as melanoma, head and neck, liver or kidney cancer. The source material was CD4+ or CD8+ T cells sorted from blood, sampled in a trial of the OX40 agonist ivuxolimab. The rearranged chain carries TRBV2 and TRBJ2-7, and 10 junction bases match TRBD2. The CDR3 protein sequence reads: CASSALAGEVEQYF. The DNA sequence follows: TGTGCCAGCAGTGCCCTAGCGGGAGAGGTCGAGCAGTACTTC.